A single sample is the source of the 15 T cell receptor beta chains below, sequenced in a study of T cells after yellow fever vaccination. TCRdb called the 5' RACE reads again in MiXCR, with one record for every CDR3 protein. The sample records approximately 610,000 distinct CDR3 sequences, less than 20% being singletons. The sequencing here drew on PBMCs, taken about 5 days after the first yellow fever vaccination. These receptors all come from a man aged 18-30 years who received the YFV17D yellow fever vaccine.

The chain combines TRBV11-1 with TRBJ2-3, with 10 bases aligning to TRBD2. This CDR3 is 17 amino acids long. V was clipped by 5 bases and J by 6 bases; unmatched bases: 14. Germline V gene sequence: CDR1 SGHAT, CDR2 FQDESV (reference sequence). The CDR3 DNA reads TGTGCCAGCAGCCCCGGAGGAGGACTAGCGGTCCCGGATACGCAGTATTTT. This codes for CASSPGGGLAVPDTQYF.

This clonotype was recorded a few times. V gene TRBV5-1 combines with J gene TRBJ2-5; 10 bases are shared with TRBD2. The V and J ends lost 0 bases and 5 bases, in that order; junction bases with no gene match: 7. The CDR3 has 16 amino acids. In germline, CDR1 is SGHRS, CDR2 YFSETQ. The DNA for the CDR3 is TGCGCCAGCAGCTTGGCTAGCGGGGGCCTCATCGAGACCCAGTACTTC. Translated, it gives CASSLASGGLIETQYF.

This clonotype was detected only a few times. The chain carries TRBV10-3 and TRBJ2-7; D possibly corresponds to TRBD1 (6 bases). CDR1 is ENHRY and CDR2 is SYGVKD in the germline V gene. This CDR3 has 13 amino acids. Trimming cost V 2 bases and J 6 bases, with 11 bases left between them. The CDR3 coding sequence is TGTGCCATCAGTGAGGCCGGGGACACCGAGCAGTACGTC. Translating gives CAISEAGDTEQYV.

This sequence joins TRBV20-1 and TRBJ2-7, with a tentative D call TRBD1 (6 bases). The CDR3 runs 13 residues. Germline CDR1 DFQATT, CDR2 SNEGSKA (reference sequence). V lost 2 bases and J 0 bases, leaving 8 bases between the germline ends. The CDR3 protein is CSARSRGSYEQYV. The CDR3, as DNA: TGCAGTGCTAGAAGCAGGGGCTCCTACGAGCAGTACGTC.

The gene calls are TRBV13 and TRBJ1-6, with TRBD1 matching over 9 bases. V dropped 3 bases and J dropped 13; count of bases not matched to a gene: 7. The CDR3 runs 14 residues. Germline CDR1 reads PRHDT; CDR2 reads FYEKMQ (reference sequence). The CDR3 bases are TGTGCCAGCAGCTTGGGGGACAGGGTTGTGCCCCTCCACTTT. Translated: CASSLGDRVVPLHF.

This clonotype was counted a single time. The CDR3 DNA reads as TGTGCCAGCAGTGCCGGACAGGGGGCTGTTGAAGCTTTCTTT. As protein: CASSAGQGAVEAFF. V usage is TRBV2 and J usage is TRBJ1-1; the match to TRBD1 covers 11 bases. The V gene end was trimmed by 4 bases and the J gene end by 7 bases; junction bases not matched to a gene: 5. The CDR3 totals 14 residues. From germline, CDR1 is SNHLY and CDR2 FYNNEI.

The rearrangement uses TRBV6-2 or TRBV6-3 and TRBJ2-1; 9 nucleotides match TRBD1. V lost 1 base to trimming and J lost 3 bases; unmatched junction nucleotides: 4. Germline-derived CDR1 and CDR2 are MNHEY and SVGEGT. The CDR3 runs to 16 residues. The CDR3 sequence: CASSYYPGQGYNEQFF. As DNA, the CDR3 is TGTGCCAGCAGTTACTATCCGGGACAGGGCTACAATGAGCAGTTCTTC.

This clonotype occurred a few times. V gene TRBV7-3 combines with J gene TRBJ1-5; D not certain. The V gene lost 5 bases and the J gene lost 2 bases, with 22 bases spanning the gap. This CDR3 is 18 amino acids long. Germline CDR1 SGHTA, CDR2 FQGTGA. The CDR3 here is CASSLPSPGVLRNQPQHF. In DNA, the CDR3 is TGTGCCAGCAGCCTGCCCTCTCCTGGGGTGTTGCGCAATCAGCCCCAGCATTTT. The full variable domain, in which reference TRBV7-3 and TRBJ1-5 provide the parts outside the CDR3, is GAGVSQTPSNKVTEKGKYVELRCDPISGHTALYWYRQSLGQGPEFLIYFQGTGAADDSGLPNDRFFAVRPEGSVSTLKIQRTERGDSAVYLCASSLPSPGVLRNQPQHFGDGTRLSIL.

This clonotype was recorded a few times. The genes are TRBV12-3 or TRBV12-4 and TRBJ2-7; maybe TRBD2 (5 bases). The germline V and J ends were trimmed by 1 base and 7 bases, with 11 bases remaining between them. CDR3 length: 13 amino acids. CDR3 nucleotides: TGTGCCAGCAGTTTAGGAGGGTCCACGGAGCAGTACGTC. Encoded protein: CASSLGGSTEQYV.

The chain has TRBV9 and TRBJ2-7; no clear D gene. The germline V and J ends were trimmed by 0 bases and 3 bases, with 13 bases remaining between them. This CDR3 is 15 amino acids long. The germline gives CDR1 SGDLS, CDR2 YYNGEE. DNA for the CDR3: TGTGCCAGCAGCGTAGTACCTGCGGCTGGCTACGAGCAGTACTTC. It translates to CASSVVPAAGYEQYF.

This chain links TRBV28 with TRBJ2-5, with D possibly being TRBD2 (5 bases). CDR1 and CDR2 from the germline V gene are MDHEN and SYDVKM. The CDR3 is 14 residues long. V shed 3 bases and J shed 5 bases, with 13 bases lying between them. The CDR3 reads CASSLGRPGETQYF. In DNA form, the CDR3 reads TGTGCCAGCAGTTTGGGCAGGCCGGGGGAGACCCAGTACTTC.

The chain uses TRBV10-2 and TRBJ2-5; 7 bases fit TRBD2. Trimming took 2 bases from V and 5 from J; bases not matched to a gene: 8. Germline values: CDR1 WSHSY, CDR2 SAAADI. CDR3 length: 15 amino acids. The CDR3 nucleotides are TGCGCCAGCAGTGAGCGTGGCGGGGGAGTGGAGACCCAGTACTTC. It encodes CASSERGGGVETQYF.

This sequence joins TRBV10-1 and TRBJ1-3; D is unresolved. V was shortened by 4 bases and J by 0 bases, with 4 bases between the two germline ends. CDR1 and CDR2 from the germline V gene are WNHNN and SYGVQD (reference sequence). The CDR3 runs 13 residues. The CDR3 DNA follows: TGCGCCAGCAGTGGTGGCTCTGGAAACACCATATATTTT. Its translation is CASSGGSGNTIYF.

This clonotype has just a few counts. This chain joins TRBV9 and TRBJ1-3, with D tentatively TRBD1 (6 bases). Germline CDR1 SGDLS, CDR2 YYNGEE. V was cut by 3 bases and J by 0 bases, with 16 bases left in between. CDR3 length: 17 amino acids. CDR3 protein: CASSEKIGQNSGNTIYF. The CDR3 DNA is TGTGCCAGCAGCGAGAAGATTGGACAGAACTCTGGAAACACCATATATTTT. Full variable domain (outside the CDR3, taken from reference TRBV9 and TRBJ1-3): DSGVTQTPKHLITATGQRVTLRCSPRSGDLSVYWYQQSLDQGLQFLIQYYNGEERAKGNILERFSAQQFPDLHSELNLSSLELGDSALYFCASSEKIGQNSGNTIYFGEGSWLTVV.

This clonotype was seen a handful of times. CDR3 bases: TGTGCCAGCAGCTTTGACAGGGTCGCCGGGGAGCTGTTTTTT. This encodes CASSFDRVAGELFF. V usage is TRBV11-2 and J usage is TRBJ2-2; 7 bases agree with TRBD1. This CDR3 region has 14 residues. J was trimmed by 6 bases and V by 3 bases; bases with no gene match: 4. Germline assignment: CDR1 SGHAT and CDR2 FQNNGV.